The present T cell receptor beta chain was sequenced within a study of OX40 agonist ivuxolimab in advanced cancers. Clones were sequenced by immunoSEQ multiplex PCR, and TCRdb holds only the in-frame ones, with some missing. The data show just over 80,000 clones, roughly 87% seen once. The V gene's germline CDR1 is SNHLY and CDR2 FYNNEI. The CDR3 consists of 17 residues. V lost 6 bases and J lost 6; bases outside the gene matches: 13. The sequencing used CD4+ or CD8+ T cells sorted from blood, collected in a trial of the OX40 agonist ivuxolimab. The sequence was obtained from an adult with an advanced solid tumor such as melanoma, head and neck, liver or kidney cancer. This chain uses TRBV2 with TRBJ2-7; the match to TRBD2 covers 14 bases. In nucleotides, the CDR3 is TGTGCCAGCAGGGAAAGGTCCGGACTAGCGGGAGGCCCCGAGCAGTACTTC. Translation gives CASRERSGLAGGPEQYF. The full variable domain, completed using reference TRBV2 and TRBJ2-7, is EPEVTQTPSHQVTQMGQEVILRCVPISNHLYFYWYRQILGQKVEFLVSFYNNEISEKSEIFDDQFSVERPDGSNFTLKIRSTKLEDSAMYFCASRERSGLAGGPEQYFGPGTRLTVT.